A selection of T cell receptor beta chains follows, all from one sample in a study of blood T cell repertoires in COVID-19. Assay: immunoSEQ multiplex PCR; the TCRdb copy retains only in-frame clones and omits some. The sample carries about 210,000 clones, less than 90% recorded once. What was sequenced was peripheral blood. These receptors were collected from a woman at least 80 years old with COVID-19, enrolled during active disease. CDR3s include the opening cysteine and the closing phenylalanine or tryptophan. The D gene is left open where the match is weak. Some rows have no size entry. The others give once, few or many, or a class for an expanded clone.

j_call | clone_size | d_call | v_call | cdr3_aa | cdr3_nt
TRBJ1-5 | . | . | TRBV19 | CASSRGGADQPQHF | TGTGCCAGTAGTCGGGGGGGCGCAGATCAGCCCCAGCATTTT
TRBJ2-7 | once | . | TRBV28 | CASMQLLGTGSYEQYF | TGTGCCAGCATGCAGTTACTCGGGACTGGCTCCTACGAGCAGTACTTC
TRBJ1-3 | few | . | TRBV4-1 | CASSQESTGSPGNTIYF | TGCGCCAGCAGCCAAGAATCGACAGGTTCACCTGGAAACACCATATATTTT
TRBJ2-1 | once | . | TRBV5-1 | CASSFLSGNNEQFF | TGCGCCAGCAGCTTCTTGTCGGGGAACAATGAGCAGTTCTTC
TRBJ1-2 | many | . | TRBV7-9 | CASNLGRKYGYTF | TGTGCCAGCAACTTGGGGCGAAAGTATGGCTACACCTTC
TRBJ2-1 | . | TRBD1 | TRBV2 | CASRTGENNEQFF | TGTGCCAGTAGAACAGGGGAGAACAATGAGCAGTTCTTC
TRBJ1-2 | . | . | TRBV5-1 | CASSLSGEGGYTF | TGCGCCAGCAGCTTATCAGGGGAAGGAGGCTACACCTTC
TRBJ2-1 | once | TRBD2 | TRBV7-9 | CASSLALLAGGGNEQFF | TGTGCCAGCAGCTTAGCCCTACTAGCGGGGGGTGGCAATGAGCAGTTCTTC
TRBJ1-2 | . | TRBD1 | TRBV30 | CAWETGGIYGYTF | TGTGCCTGGGAGACAGGGGGAATCTATGGCTACACCTTC
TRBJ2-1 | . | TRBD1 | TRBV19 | CASSRTGFNEQFF | TGTGCCAGTAGTCGGACAGGGTTCAATGAGCAGTTCTTC
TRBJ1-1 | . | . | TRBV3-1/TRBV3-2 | CASSPEQGDTEAFF | TGTGCCAGCAGCCCCGAACAGGGTGACACTGAAGCTTTCTTT
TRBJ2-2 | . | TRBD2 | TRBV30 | CAWRRGFTGELFF | TGTGCCTGGAGGCGGGGGTTCACCGGGGAGCTGTTTTTT
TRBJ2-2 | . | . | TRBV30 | CACPGEGGSTGELFF | TGTGCCTGCCCGGGGGAAGGGGGCAGTACCGGGGAGCTGTTTTTT
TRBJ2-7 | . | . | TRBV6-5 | CASRETGSYEQYF | TGTGCCAGCAGAGAGACAGGCTCCTACGAGCAGTACTTC
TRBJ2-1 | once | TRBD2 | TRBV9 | CASSLAGDSYNEQFF | TGTGCCAGCAGCTTAGCGGGGGACTCCTACAATGAGCAGTTCTTC
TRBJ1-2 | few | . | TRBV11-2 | CASSLAPSSGGYTF | TGTGCCAGCAGCCTAGCACCCTCCTCGGGGGGCTACACCTTC
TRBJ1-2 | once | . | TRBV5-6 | CASSPDRRVLYGYTF | TGTGCCAGCAGCCCGGACAGACGAGTCCTCTATGGCTACACCTTC
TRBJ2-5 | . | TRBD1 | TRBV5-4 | CASRRDGTAKETQYF | TGTGCCAGCAGACGAGACGGGACAGCAAAAGAGACCCAGTACTTC
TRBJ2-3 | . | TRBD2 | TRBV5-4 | CASRASGGAVDTQYF | TGTGCCAGCAGGGCAAGCGGGGGGGCCGTAGATACGCAGTATTTT
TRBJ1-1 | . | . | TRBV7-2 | CASSLEDKQGTEAFF | TGTGCCAGCAGCTTAGAGGACAAACAGGGTACTGAAGCTTTCTTT
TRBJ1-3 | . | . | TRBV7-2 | CASSPQTGSGNTIYF | TGTGCCAGCAGTCCACAGACCGGCTCTGGAAACACCATATATTTT
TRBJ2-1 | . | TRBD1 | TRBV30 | CACQGDSNNEQFF | TGTGCCTGCCAAGGGGACAGCAACAATGAGCAGTTCTTC
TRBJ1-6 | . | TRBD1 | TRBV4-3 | CASSQGTGRNSPLHF | TGCGCCAGCAGCCAAGGGACAGGGAGAAATTCACCCCTCCACTTT
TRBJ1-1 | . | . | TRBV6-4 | CASYLEENTEAFF | TGTGCCAGCTACCTAGAGGAGAACACTGAAGCTTTCTTT
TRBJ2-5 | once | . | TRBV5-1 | CASSLEGRGETQYF | TGCGCCAGCAGCTTGGAGGGCAGGGGAGAGACCCAGTACTTC
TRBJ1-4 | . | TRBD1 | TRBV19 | CASKHGQGDEKLFF | TGTGCCAGTAAGCATGGACAGGGGGATGAAAAACTGTTTTTT
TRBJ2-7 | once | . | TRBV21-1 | CASSNGLYEQYF | TGTGCCAGCAGCAATGGCCTCTACGAGCAGTACTTC
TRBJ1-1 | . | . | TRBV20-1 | CSARRQGEAFF | TGCAGTGCTAGAAGGCAGGGCGAAGCTTTCTTT
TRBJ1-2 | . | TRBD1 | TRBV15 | CATSRGGTESYGYTF | TGTGCCACCAGCAGAGGCGGGACAGAGAGTTATGGCTACACCTTC
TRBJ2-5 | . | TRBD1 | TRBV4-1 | CASSLLGQGALETQYF | TGCGCCAGCAGCCTCCTAGGCCAGGGGGCATTGGAGACCCAGTACTTC
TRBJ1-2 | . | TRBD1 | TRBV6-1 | CASSAYSQQGAGGYTF | TGTGCCAGCAGTGCCTACTCCCAACAGGGGGCGGGTGGCTACACCTTC